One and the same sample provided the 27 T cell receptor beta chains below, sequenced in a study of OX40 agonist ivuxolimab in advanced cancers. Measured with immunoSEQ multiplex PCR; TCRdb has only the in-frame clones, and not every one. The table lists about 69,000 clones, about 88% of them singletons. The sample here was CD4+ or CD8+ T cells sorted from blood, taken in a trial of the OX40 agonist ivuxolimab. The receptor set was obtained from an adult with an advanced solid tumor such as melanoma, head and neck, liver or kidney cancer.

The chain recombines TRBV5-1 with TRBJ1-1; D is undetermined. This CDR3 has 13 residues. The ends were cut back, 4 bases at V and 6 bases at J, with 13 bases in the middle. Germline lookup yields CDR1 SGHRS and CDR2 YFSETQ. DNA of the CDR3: TGCGCCAGCAGCGAGGCTGATCGATCTGAAGCTTTCTTT. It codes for CASSEADRSEAFF.

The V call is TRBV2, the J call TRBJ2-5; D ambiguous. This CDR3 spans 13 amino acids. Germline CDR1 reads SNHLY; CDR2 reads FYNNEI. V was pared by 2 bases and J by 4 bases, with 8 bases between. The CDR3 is CASSEQTRETQYF. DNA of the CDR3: TGTGCCAGCAGTGAACAGACCCGAGAGACCCAGTACTTC.

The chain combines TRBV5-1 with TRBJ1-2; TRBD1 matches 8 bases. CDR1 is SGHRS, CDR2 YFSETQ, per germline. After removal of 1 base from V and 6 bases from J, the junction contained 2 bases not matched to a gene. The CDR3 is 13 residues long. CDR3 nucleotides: TGCGCCAGCAGCTTGCAGGGGGCGGATGGCTACACCTTC. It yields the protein CASSLQGADGYTF.

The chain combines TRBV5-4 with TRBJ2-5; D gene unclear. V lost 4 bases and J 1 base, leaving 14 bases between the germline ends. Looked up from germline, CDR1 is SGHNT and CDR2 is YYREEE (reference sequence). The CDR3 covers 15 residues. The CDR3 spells CASSDPRRIQETQYF. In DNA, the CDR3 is TGTGCCAGCAGCGACCCTCGGCGGATCCAAGAGACCCAGTACTTC.

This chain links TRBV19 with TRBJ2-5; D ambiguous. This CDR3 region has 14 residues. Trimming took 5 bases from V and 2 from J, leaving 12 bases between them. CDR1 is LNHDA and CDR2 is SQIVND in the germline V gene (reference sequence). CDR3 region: CASSGSTLQETQYF. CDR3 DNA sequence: TGTGCCAGTAGTGGTTCGACTTTACAAGAGACCCAGTACTTC.

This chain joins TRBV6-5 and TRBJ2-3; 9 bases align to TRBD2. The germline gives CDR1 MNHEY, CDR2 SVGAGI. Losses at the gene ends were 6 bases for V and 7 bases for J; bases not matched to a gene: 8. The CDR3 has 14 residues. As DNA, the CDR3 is TGTGCCAGCAGCACAACCGGGACTAGCCATACGCAGTATTTT. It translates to CASSTTGTSHTQYF.

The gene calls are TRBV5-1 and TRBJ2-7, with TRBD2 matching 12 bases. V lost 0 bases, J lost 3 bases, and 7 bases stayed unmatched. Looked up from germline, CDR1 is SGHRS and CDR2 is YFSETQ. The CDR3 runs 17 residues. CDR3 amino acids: CASSLDPGLAGLYEQYF. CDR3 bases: TGCGCCAGCAGCTTGGATCCGGGACTAGCGGGCCTCTACGAGCAGTACTTC.

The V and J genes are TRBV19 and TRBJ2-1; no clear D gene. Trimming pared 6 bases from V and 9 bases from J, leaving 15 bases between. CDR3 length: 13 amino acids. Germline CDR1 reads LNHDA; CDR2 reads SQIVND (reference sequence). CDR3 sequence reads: CASSPLLNPEQFF. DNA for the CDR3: TGTGCCAGTAGCCCGCTCCTGAATCCTGAGCAGTTCTTC. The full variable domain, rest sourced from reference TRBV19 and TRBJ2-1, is DGGITQSPKYLFRKEGQNVTLSCEQNLNHDAMYWYRQDPGQGLRLIYYSQIVNDFQKGDIAEGYSVSREKKESFPLTVTSAQKNPTAFYLCASSPLLNPEQFFGPGTRLTVL.

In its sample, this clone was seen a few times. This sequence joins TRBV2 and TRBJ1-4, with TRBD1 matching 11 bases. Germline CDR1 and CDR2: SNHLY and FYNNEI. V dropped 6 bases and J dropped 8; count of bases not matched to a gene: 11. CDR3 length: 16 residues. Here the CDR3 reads CASSPGQGVSREKLFF. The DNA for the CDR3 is TGTGCCAGCAGCCCGGGACAGGGGGTTTCTCGCGAAAAACTGTTTTTT. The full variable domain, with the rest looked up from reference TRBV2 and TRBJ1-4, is EPEVTQTPSHQVTQMGQEVILRCVPISNHLYFYWYRQILGQKVEFLVSFYNNEISEKSEIFDDQFSVERPDGSNFTLKIRSTKLEDSAMYFCASSPGQGVSREKLFFGSGTQLSVL.

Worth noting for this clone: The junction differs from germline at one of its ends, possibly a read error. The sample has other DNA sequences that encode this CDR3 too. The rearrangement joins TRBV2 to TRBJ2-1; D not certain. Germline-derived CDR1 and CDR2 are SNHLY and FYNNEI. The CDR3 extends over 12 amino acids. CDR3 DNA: TGCGCCAGCAGTGGAGAGTGGAATGAGCAGTTCTTC. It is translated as CASSGEWNEQFF.

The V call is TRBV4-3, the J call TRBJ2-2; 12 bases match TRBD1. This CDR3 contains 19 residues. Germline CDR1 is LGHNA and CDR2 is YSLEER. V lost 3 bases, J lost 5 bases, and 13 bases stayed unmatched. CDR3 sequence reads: CASSQQLTGTGGWTGELFF. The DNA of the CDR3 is TGCGCCAGCAGCCAGCAACTCACCGGGACAGGGGGCTGGACCGGGGAGCTGTTTTTT.

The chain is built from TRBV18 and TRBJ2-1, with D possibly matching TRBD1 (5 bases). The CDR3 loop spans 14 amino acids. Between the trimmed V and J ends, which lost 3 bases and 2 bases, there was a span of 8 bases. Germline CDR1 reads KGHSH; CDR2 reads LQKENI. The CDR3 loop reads CASSPSTAYNEQFF. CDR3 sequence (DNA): TGTGCCAGCTCACCGTCGACAGCCTACAATGAGCAGTTCTTC.

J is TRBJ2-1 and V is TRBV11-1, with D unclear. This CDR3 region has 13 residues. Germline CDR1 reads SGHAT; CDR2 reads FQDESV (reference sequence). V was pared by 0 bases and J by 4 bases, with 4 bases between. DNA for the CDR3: TGTGCCAGCAGCTTAGCGCAGTACAATGAGCAGTTCTTC. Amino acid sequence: CASSLAQYNEQFF.

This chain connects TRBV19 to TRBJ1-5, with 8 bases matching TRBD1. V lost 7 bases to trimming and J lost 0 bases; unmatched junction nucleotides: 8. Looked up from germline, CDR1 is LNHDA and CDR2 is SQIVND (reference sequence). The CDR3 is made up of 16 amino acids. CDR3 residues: CASTSLDRGSNQPQHF. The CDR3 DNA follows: TGTGCCAGTACATCTCTAGACAGGGGTAGCAATCAGCCCCAGCATTTT.

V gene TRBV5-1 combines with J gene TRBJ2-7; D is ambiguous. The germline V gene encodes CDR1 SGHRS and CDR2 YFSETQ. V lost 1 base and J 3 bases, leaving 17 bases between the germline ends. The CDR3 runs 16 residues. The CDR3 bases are TGCGCCAGCAGCTTGAACGGGCTTGCGGCCTACTACGAGCAGTACTTC. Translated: CASSLNGLAAYYEQYF.

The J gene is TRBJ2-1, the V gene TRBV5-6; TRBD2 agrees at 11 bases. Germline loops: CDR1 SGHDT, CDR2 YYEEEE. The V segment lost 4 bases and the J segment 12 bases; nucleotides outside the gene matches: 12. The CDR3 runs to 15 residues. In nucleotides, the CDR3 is TGTGCCAGCAGCATAGGGACTAGCGGCAGTGGGGTGCAGTTCTTC. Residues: CASSIGTSGSGVQFF.

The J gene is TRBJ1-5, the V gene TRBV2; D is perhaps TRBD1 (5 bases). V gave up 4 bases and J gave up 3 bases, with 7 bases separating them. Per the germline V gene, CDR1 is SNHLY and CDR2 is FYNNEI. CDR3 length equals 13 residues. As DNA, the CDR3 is TGTGCCAGCAGTGCCAGGGTCAATCAGCCCCAGCATTTT. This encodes CASSARVNQPQHF.

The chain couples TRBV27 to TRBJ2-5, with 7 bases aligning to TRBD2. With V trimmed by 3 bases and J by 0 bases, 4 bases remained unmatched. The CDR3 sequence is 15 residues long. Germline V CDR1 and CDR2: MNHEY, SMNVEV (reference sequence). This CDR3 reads CASSFLAANQETQYF. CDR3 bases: TGTGCCAGCAGTTTCCTAGCGGCTAACCAAGAGACCCAGTACTTC.

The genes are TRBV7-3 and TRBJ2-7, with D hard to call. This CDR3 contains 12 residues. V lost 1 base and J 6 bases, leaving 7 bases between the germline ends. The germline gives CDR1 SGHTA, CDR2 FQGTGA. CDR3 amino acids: CASSLNPSEQYF. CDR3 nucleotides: TGTGCCAGCAGCTTAAACCCTTCCGAGCAGTACTTC. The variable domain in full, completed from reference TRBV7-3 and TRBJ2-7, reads GAGVSQTPSNKVTEKGKYVELRCDPISGHTALYWYRQSLGQGPEFLIYFQGTGAADDSGLPNDRFFAVRPEGSVSTLKIQRTERGDSAVYLCASSLNPSEQYFGPGTRLTVT.

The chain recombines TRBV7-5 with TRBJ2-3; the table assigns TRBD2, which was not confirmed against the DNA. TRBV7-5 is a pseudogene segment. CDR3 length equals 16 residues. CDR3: CVRSPRKFGVTDTQYF. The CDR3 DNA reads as TGTGTCAGAAGCCCTCGGAAATTCGGGGTGACAGATACGCAGTATTTT.

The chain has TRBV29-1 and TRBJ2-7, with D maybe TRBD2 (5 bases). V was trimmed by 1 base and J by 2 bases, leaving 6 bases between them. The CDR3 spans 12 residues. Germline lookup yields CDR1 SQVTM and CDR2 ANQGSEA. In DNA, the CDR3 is TGCAGCGTTGAAGCGGGAACCTACGAGCAGTACTTC. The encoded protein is CSVEAGTYEQYF.

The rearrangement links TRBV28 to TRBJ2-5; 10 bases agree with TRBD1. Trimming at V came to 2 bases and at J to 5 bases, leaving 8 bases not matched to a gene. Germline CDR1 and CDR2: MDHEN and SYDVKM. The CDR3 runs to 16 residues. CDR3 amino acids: CASSLLGQGVEETQYF. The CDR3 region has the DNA TGTGCCAGCAGTTTACTCGGACAGGGGGTCGAGGAGACCCAGTACTTC.

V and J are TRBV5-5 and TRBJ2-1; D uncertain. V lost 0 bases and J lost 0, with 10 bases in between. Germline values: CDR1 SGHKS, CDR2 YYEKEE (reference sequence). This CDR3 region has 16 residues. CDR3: CASSLVRRPSYNEQFF. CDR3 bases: TGTGCCAGCAGCTTGGTTAGGCGGCCCTCCTACAATGAGCAGTTCTTC.

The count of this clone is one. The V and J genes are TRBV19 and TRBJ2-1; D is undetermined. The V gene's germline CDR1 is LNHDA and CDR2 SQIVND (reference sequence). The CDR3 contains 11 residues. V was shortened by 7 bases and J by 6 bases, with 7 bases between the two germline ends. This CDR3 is CASKGFNEQFF. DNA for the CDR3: TGTGCCAGTAAGGGTTTCAATGAGCAGTTCTTC.

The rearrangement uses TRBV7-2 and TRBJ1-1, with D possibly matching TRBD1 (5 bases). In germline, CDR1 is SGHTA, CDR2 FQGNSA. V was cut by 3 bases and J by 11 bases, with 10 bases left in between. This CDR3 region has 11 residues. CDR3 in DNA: TGTGCCAGCAGCTTTGGTAGGGGTGCTTTCTTT. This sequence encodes CASSFGRGAFF.

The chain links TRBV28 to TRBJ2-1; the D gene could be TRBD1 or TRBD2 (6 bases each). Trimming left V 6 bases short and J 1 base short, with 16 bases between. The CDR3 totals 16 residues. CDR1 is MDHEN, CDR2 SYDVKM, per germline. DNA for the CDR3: TGTGCCAGCAGCTCTCTTGAAGGGGGGTCCTACAATGAGCAGTTCTTC. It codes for CASSSLEGGSYNEQFF.

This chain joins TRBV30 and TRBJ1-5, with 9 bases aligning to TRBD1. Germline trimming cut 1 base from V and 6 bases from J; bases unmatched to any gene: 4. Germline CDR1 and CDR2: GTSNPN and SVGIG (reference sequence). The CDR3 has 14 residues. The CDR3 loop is CAWSENRGLQPQHF. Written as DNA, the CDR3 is TGTGCCTGGAGTGAGAACAGGGGGCTTCAGCCCCAGCATTTT.